The present TCR beta chain was sequenced within a study of Ad26.COV2.S vaccination and SARS-CoV-2 variants (dated by TCRdb to about 2021). Describing the broader study: Vaccine-arm donors were drawn from COV1001, a multicentre, randomized, double-blind, placebo-controlled phase I-IIa trial of Ad26.COV2.S in healthy adults. Ad26.COV2.S was administered intramuscularly at a dose of 5x10^10 or 1x10^11 viral particles, either as one shot or as two shots given 56 days apart. The specificity and breadth of SARS-CoV-2-reactive T cell receptors after Ad26.COV2.S vaccination were assessed by TCRbeta repertoire sequencing. The TCR-sequenced set comprised roughly 30 samples: around 20 Ad26.COV2.S vaccine recipients, 5 placebo recipients and 8 SARS-CoV-2 convalescent individuals. Participants in the trial were split at random into five groups of five each, receiving low-dose or high-dose Ad26.COV2.S once or twice, or else placebo on both occasions. Investigators remained blinded to trial group allocation during experiments and outcome assessment. Overall study outcomes, separate from this receptor: Vaccine and placebo recipients had similar non-spike TCR breadth, a finding consistent with the vaccine containing only spike. The study lacked the statistical power to compare responses across vaccine doses or regimens. According to the authors, total T cell responses may have been underestimated by the TCR breadth and depth analyses. After vaccination, substantial breadth of spike-specific CD8+ and CD4+ T cell responses was reported. Ad26.COV2.S recipients had higher spike-specific TCR breadth than placebo recipients (P = 0.0014).

The CDR3 spans 14 residues, from the cysteine through the phenylalanine. CDR3 DNA only is kept here, 42 bases in frame from base 1. CDR1 and CDR2, looked up from the germline V gene, are KGHSH and LQKENI. Trimming takes 2 bases from V and 0 bases from J, and the germline ends sit 5 bases apart. The meaning of the sample's treatment or condition label: some 20 received Ad26.COV2.S at low or high dose, single or two shots; about 5 received placebo; per-sample allocation not given. For vaccine and placebo recipients, repertoires were sequenced using samples collected on day 63 after the first injection. Between 29 July and 7 August 2020, Cohort 1b enrolled some 25 adults aged 18-55 years at one site in Boston, USA. As a vaccine, Ad26.COV2.S was a replication-incompetent adenovirus type 26 vector that expressed a prefusion-stabilized SARS-CoV-2 spike protein derived from the original Wuhan strain. A note on this clone: What this receptor recognizes is not known. No clone much larger than this one lies a single base away; base qualities are absent.

The immunoSEQ Assay was the method used to sequence TCRbeta CDR3 regions. After extraction, genomic DNA underwent amplification by bias-controlled multiplex PCR, followed by high-throughput sequencing. For the original study's pipeline: Collapsing and filtering of sequences were performed to quantify the absolute abundance of each unique TCRbeta CDR3 region. T cell fraction was estimated by normalizing TCRbeta template counts to usable DNA, with usable DNA measured through amplification of reference genes found in all nucleated cells. Repertoire TCRs were annotated as SARS-CoV-2-specific by exact matching of V gene, CDR3 amino acid sequence and J gene to a known reactive TCR set. The reference SARS-CoV-2 TCR set was obtained from MIRA and was filtered for enrichment in COVID-19-positive ImmuneCODE repertoires, whereby public or cross-reactive TCRs were removed. Based on the MIRA antigens, annotated TCRs were further analysed at the level of specific ORF or position within ORF. Breadth was defined as annotated unique rearrangements over total unique productive rearrangements; depth was the summed frequency of those rearrangements. Two-sided Wilcoxon rank-sum tests were applied when comparing TCR breadth between groups. TCRdb retrieved this table from immuneACCESS and kept in-frame rearrangements only. Not all clones are present; in checked studies, unresolved V genes account for under half, and no reason is known for the remainder. The D gene and trimming were derived from the DNA, and the V and J assignments and clone size from that table. This sample is represented by 200,000 to 250,000 clones; roughly 90% of them were singletons. The ten largest account for roughly 10% of the sample.

The sample in question was peripheral blood, obtained in a trial of Ad26.COV2.S vaccine versus placebo. The sequence links TRBV18 to TRBJ1-3; no confident D gene assignment can be made. This TCR was sampled from a person between 18 and 65 years old who received the Ad26.COV2.S COVID-19 vaccine or a placebo. The CDR3 is CASSPIGSGNTIYF. Read as DNA, the sequence is TGTGCCAGCTCACCAATCGGCTCTGGAAACACCATATATTTT.